This entry features one T cell receptor (beta chain) sequence. This clone was observed a handful of times. The target of this receptor is not known. No base quality values were provided; no much bigger clone lies one nucleotide off. Each donor gave one peripheral blood draw, about 100 mL on average, collected into heparinised tubes. A BD FACSAria II was used to sort naive, central memory, regulatory and stem cell-like memory CD4+ T cells with a panel that included CD45RO, CCR7, CD25, CD127, CD95 and CD27. Purity was above 98% for every sorted population. Right away, PBMCs were isolated by Lymphoprep density gradient centrifugation and were stained directly, with no culture step. So that batch effects would be minimized, each experiment stained and sorted samples in pairs, pairing one healthy donor with one patient. CDR1 MGHRA and CDR2 YSYEKL were looked up in the germline V gene. Trimming removed 1 base from V and 1 base from J; the gene matches leave 6 bases unexplained. Taken from cysteine to phenylalanine, the CDR3 has 16 residues. Only CDR3 DNA is held: 48 bases, read in frame from base 1.

The data originate from a study of beta chain features in type 1 diabetes (dated by TCRdb to the late 2010s). Context from the whole study: Mean age, gender distribution, total cell number and subset yield did not differ between patients and healthy donors. Across all samples, approximately 100 million sorted cells were examined, and cell number per subset correlated strongly with RNA yield. Regulatory and stem cell-like memory subsets were obtained from only 8 patients and about 8 healthy donors, while naive and central memory subsets were obtained from all 30 or so donors. In the study, recently diagnosed type 1 diabetes patients and matched healthy donors were compared on the TCRB repertoires of their sorted circulating CD4+ T cell subsets. Study-level results and caveats: PCR may preferentially amplify shorter templates, but because patient and control samples were amplified and corrected together, any resulting skew would affect both groups equally. At VDJ recombination sites, type 1 diabetes patients had fewer insertions and more deleted nucleotides, which implies abnormalities in thymic rearrangement. Because cDNA rather than genomic DNA was sequenced, highly expressing activated cells could have been over-represented, although no difference in activation and CD3 levels was found between groups. A moderate but significant shortening of TCRB CDR3 length was observed in type 1 diabetes patients in all four CD4+ subsets. HLA sub-analyses involved small numbers of individuals, so any influence of HLA type on TCRB rearrangement remained unresolved. Naive, central memory and regulatory TCRB repertoires appeared to be more similar among patients than among healthy donors.

The High Capacity cDNA Reverse Transcription Kit was used to reverse transcribe all of the isolated RNA, meaning that expressed TCRB transcripts were what got sequenced. Deep immunoSEQ sequencing was applied to naive, central memory and regulatory T cell samples, giving an average of around 3.8 million total reads per sample. Sorted cells were lysed in RLT buffer and RNA was extracted with DNase-treated RNeasy Micro or Mini kits, depending on cell number. Each cell subset was processed separately to prevent cross-contamination, with patient and healthy donor samples processed together. The immunoSEQ multiplex PCR was used to amplify TCRB sequences from cDNA, yielding 87-bp fragments that span the CDR3 region. The amplicons were sequenced using the Illumina HiSeq platform. On the study's bioinformatics: PCR bias was corrected computationally using synthetic template baselines, and reads within Hamming distance 2 were collapsed, with unmergeable singletons discarded. By aligning reads against IMGT, V, D and J genes, CDR3 length, and insertions or deletions at six rearrangement sites were assigned. Within each subset, clonotype counts were normalized to sorted cell number, and only after that were true diversity and Gini coefficients computed with the tcR R package. The overlap coefficient, calculated on TCRB nucleotide sequences, was used to quantify repertoire sharing. TCRdb mirrors the immuneACCESS table, restricted to in-frame sequences. Some clones are absent from its copies; in checked studies, under half trace to an unresolved V gene, and the reason for the others is unknown. V and J calls and clone size come straight from that table; D and trimming were deduced from the DNA. The sample table holds 150,000 to 200,000 clones, of which 7.5% to 9.5% were seen once. The top ten clonotypes cover approximately 0.56% of the sample.

The source material was central memory CD4+ T cells from blood. The V and J segments used are TRBV4-1 and TRBJ2-5; 7 middle bases align to TRBD2. This sequence was found in a woman aged 18-29 years with type 1 diabetes. The base sequence is TGCGCCAGCAGCCAAGTTACGGGAGGACTCCAAGAGACCCAGTACTTC. This encodes CASSQVTGGLQETQYF.